Listed here are 20 T cell receptor beta chains from one sample, sequenced in a study of cytotoxic CD8 clonotypes in ibrutinib-treated CLL. Assay: immunoSEQ multiplex PCR; the TCRdb copy retains only in-frame clones and omits some. The sample has roughly 250,000 clones; 70% are singletons. This material consisted of PBMCs, taken after 24 months of ibrutinib treatment. Source of these receptors: a human donor with chronic lymphocytic leukemia.

The V gene is TRBV5-1, the J gene TRBJ2-7, with TRBD1 as a possible D gene (5 bases). The V gene lost 4 bases and the J gene lost 3 bases, with 14 bases spanning the gap. Germline V gene data show CDR1 as SGHRS and CDR2 as YFSETQ. The CDR3 has 14 residues. CDR3 nucleotides: TGCGCCAGCAGCCCCGACAGCAATTTCTACGAGCAGTACTTC. Its protein is CASSPDSNFYEQYF.

This clone was found a few times. The rearrangement uses TRBV18 and TRBJ1-1, with TRBD1 identical over 12 bases. This CDR3 has 15 amino acids. Unmatched junction bases numbered 13, after V lost 6 bases and J lost 11 bases. Germline CDR1 is KGHSH and CDR2 is LQKENI. CDR3 in DNA: TGTGCCAGCTCGCACCCGGGACAGGGGGCTTTTGGGGCTTTCTTT. This gives the protein CASSHPGQGAFGAFF.

The CDR3 reads CASSAQNTEAFF. DNA of the CDR3: TGTGCCAGCAGCGCACAGAACACTGAAGCTTTCTTT. The chain recombines TRBV7-3 with TRBJ1-1, with no clear D. The V end lost 5 bases, the J end lost 1 base, and 5 bases lay between the germline ends. CDR1 SGHTA and CDR2 FQGTGA come from the germline V gene. This CDR3 is 12 amino acids long.

The CDR3 here is CAWSASRTSGDTGELFF. The CDR3 DNA reads as TGTGCCTGGAGTGCTTCCCGGACTAGCGGTGACACCGGGGAGCTGTTTTTT. The genes are TRBV30 and TRBJ2-2; 10 positions agree with TRBD2. Germline loops: CDR1 GTSNPN, CDR2 SVGIG (reference sequence). The CDR3 is 17 residues long. The V segment lost 1 base and the J segment 3 bases; nucleotides outside the gene matches: 8.

This clone was observed a few times. The chain couples TRBV4-1 to TRBJ2-2, with a tentative D call TRBD2 (6 bases). V lost 3 bases to trimming and J lost 1 base, with 12 bases between them. Germline assignment: CDR1 MGHRA and CDR2 YSYEKL. The CDR3 length is 16 residues. CDR3 DNA sequence: TGCGCCAGCAGCCACGCCACGGGACTGAACACCGGGGAGCTGTTTTTT. As protein: CASSHATGLNTGELFF.

The CDR3 reads CASSGGRYEQYF. CDR3 bases: TGTGCCAGCAGTGGGGGCCGCTACGAGCAGTACTTC. The rearrangement uses TRBV28 and TRBJ2-7, with a weak D call TRBD1 (6 bases). Germline CDR1 reads MDHEN; CDR2 reads SYDVKM. CDR3 length: 12 amino acids. The V end lost 5 bases, the J end lost 3 bases, and 8 bases lay between the germline ends.

The chain's CDR3 is CASSDHGFGSGPYEQYF. The CDR3 nucleotides read TGCGCCAGCAGTGACCACGGATTCGGTAGCGGGCCGTACGAGCAGTACTTC. The chain couples TRBV10-2 to TRBJ2-7; TRBD2 agrees at 7 bases. The germline V gene encodes CDR1 WSHSY and CDR2 SAAADI. The junction had 15 bases not matched to a gene; V was cut back by 3 bases and J by 4 bases. The CDR3 covers 17 residues.

The chain combines TRBV27 with TRBJ2-7; maybe TRBD2 (6 bases). CDR1 and CDR2 (germline): MNHEY, SMNVEV (reference sequence). V lost 3 bases, J lost 2 bases, and 14 bases lay in between. The CDR3 has 15 amino acids. The CDR3 region has the DNA TGTGCCAGCAGTTTTCAAAGCGGGCCGACCTACGAGCAGTACTTC. It is translated as CASSFQSGPTYEQYF.

This clone has just a few counts. The chain uses TRBV30 and TRBJ1-2; no clear D. CDR1 GTSNPN and CDR2 SVGIG come from the germline V gene (reference sequence). Trimming shortened V by 3 bases and J by 8 bases, and 10 bases separated the two germline ends. The CDR3 is made up of 11 amino acids. In DNA, the CDR3 is TGTGCCTGGAGGACTATTGGAGGCTACACCTTC. It codes for CAWRTIGGYTF. Full variable domain (rest looked up from reference TRBV30 and TRBJ1-2): SQTIHQWPATLVQPVGSPLSLECTVEGTSNPNLYWYRQAAGRGLQLLFYSVGIGQISSEVPQNLSASRPQDRQFILSSKKLLLSDSGFYLCAWRTIGGYTFGSGTRLTVV.

The genes are TRBV6-5 and TRBJ2-2, with 9 bases matching TRBD2. CDR1 and CDR2 from the germline V gene are MNHEY and SVGAGI. V dropped 0 bases and J dropped 5; count of bases not matched to a gene: 1. The CDR3 consists of 15 residues. CDR3 DNA sequence: TGTGCCAGCAGTTACTCGACTAGCGGTACCGGGGAGCTGTTTTTT. Protein product: CASSYSTSGTGELFF.

V is TRBV9 and J is TRBJ2-7; no reliable D call. This CDR3 has 15 amino acids. V was cut by 0 bases and J by 0 bases, with 10 bases left in between. Germline lookup yields CDR1 SGDLS and CDR2 YYNGEE. The CDR3 DNA is TGTGCCAGCAGCGTAGAGGGCCAAAGCTCCTACGAGCAGTACTTC. Translation gives CASSVEGQSSYEQYF.

This chain connects TRBV30 to TRBJ2-6, with unresolved D. V lost 5 bases to trimming and J lost 0 bases, with 17 bases between them. The CDR3 covers 17 residues. From germline, CDR1 is GTSNPN and CDR2 SVGIG (reference sequence). DNA for the CDR3: TGTGCCTGGCTAGGGTACAGTAAAAACTCTGGGGCCAACGTCCTGACTTTC. Translated: CAWLGYSKNSGANVLTF.

This clone was observed a few times. J is TRBJ1-2 and V is TRBV23-1, with no clear D. TRBV23-1 is noted as an ORF with a role that remains uncertain. Trimming left V 2 bases short and J 6 bases short, with 1 base between. This CDR3 comprises 10 residues. The CDR3 DNA follows: TGCGCCAGCAGTCAAAATGGCTACACCTTC. Protein sequence: CASSQNGYTF.

J is TRBJ2-7 and V is TRBV9; TRBD2 aligns across 8 bases. The ends lost 7 bases at V and 0 bases at J; junction bases unmatched: 9. Germline-derived CDR1 and CDR2 are SGDLS and YYNGEE. This CDR3 contains 15 residues. This CDR3 is CASAKGTSGSYEQYF. CDR3 nucleotide sequence: TGTGCCAGCGCAAAAGGAACTAGCGGCTCCTACGAGCAGTACTTC.

The genes are TRBV5-1 and TRBJ2-5; 11 bases agree with TRBD2. J was trimmed by 1 base and V by 2 bases; bases with no gene match: 1. This CDR3 has 15 amino acids. Germline V gene data show CDR1 as SGHRS and CDR2 as YFSETQ. CDR3 region: CASSLTSGSQETQYF. CDR3 sequence (DNA): TGCGCCAGCAGCTTAACTAGCGGGAGCCAAGAGACCCAGTACTTC.

The rearrangement joins TRBV6-5 to TRBJ2-2, with D possibly TRBD1 on 6 matching bases. Germline V CDR1 and CDR2: MNHEY, SVGAGI. CDR3 length equals 14 residues. The V end was cut by 4 bases, the J end by 3 bases, with 9 bases between. The CDR3 loop is CASSSAGDTGELFF. The CDR3 DNA follows: TGTGCCAGCAGTTCGGCAGGGGACACCGGGGAGCTGTTTTTT.

This clone was recorded a few times. This rearrangement joins TRBV5-1 to TRBJ2-3; D remains unclear. CDR1 SGHRS and CDR2 YFSETQ come from the germline V gene. Trimming took 5 bases from V and 0 from J, leaving 7 bases between them. The CDR3 extends over 13 amino acids. CDR3 nucleotide sequence: TGCGCCAGCAGGGAACCTAGCACAGATACGCAGTATTTT. Its translation: CASREPSTDTQYF.

The rearrangement uses TRBV13 and TRBJ2-7; D is unclear. The ends were cut back, 1 base at V and 7 bases at J, with 5 bases in the middle. Germline V gene lookup returns CDR1 PRHDT and CDR2 FYEKMQ (reference sequence). CDR3 size: 11 residues. As DNA, the CDR3 is TGTGCCAGCAGCTTAGAGTCGGAGCAGTACTTC. Encoded protein: CASSLESEQYF.

CDR3 sequence (DNA): TGTGCCAGCAGCTCACGGGAGGGGGCCGCTGGCTACACCTTC. Translating it yields CASSSREGAAGYTF. V gene TRBV7-2 combines with J gene TRBJ1-2; 7 bases line up with TRBD1. Germline CDR1 is SGHTA and CDR2 is FQGNSA. The CDR3 covers 14 residues. Losses at the gene ends were 4 bases for V and 7 bases for J; bases not matched to a gene: 9.

The count of this clone is one. V gene TRBV29-1 combines with J gene TRBJ1-1, with D unresolved. Germline lookup yields CDR1 SQVTM and CDR2 ANQGSEA. This CDR3 is built from 17 residues. The ends were cut back, 4 bases at V and 3 bases at J, with 24 bases in the middle. The CDR3 is CSVVTLLGLVQDTEAFF. The CDR3, as DNA: TGCAGCGTTGTGACTCTATTAGGACTTGTTCAGGACACTGAAGCTTTCTTT.